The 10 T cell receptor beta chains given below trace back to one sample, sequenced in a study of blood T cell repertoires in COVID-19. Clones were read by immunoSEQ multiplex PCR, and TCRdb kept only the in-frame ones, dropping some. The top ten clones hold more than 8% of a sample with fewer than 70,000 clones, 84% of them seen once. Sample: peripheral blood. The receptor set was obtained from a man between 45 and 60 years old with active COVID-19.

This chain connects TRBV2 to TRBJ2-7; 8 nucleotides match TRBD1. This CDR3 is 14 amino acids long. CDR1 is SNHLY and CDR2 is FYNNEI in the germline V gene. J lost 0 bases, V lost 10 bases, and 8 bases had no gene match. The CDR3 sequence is CATKGTGPSYEQYF. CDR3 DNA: TGTGCCACCAAGGGGACAGGACCCTCCTACGAGCAGTACTTC.

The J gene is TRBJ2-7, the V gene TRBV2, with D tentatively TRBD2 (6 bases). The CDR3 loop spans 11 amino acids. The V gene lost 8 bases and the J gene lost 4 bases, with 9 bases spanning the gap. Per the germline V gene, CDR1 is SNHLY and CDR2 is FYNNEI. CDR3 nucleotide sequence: TGTGCCAGCGGCGGGGATTACGAGCAGTACTTC. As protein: CASGGDYEQYF.

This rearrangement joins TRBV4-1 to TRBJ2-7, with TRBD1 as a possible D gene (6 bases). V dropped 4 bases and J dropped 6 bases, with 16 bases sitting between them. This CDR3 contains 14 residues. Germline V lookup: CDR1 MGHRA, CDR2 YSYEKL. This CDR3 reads CASSLRDISPEQYF. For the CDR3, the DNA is TGCGCCAGCAGCCTCCGGGACATTTCTCCCGAGCAGTACTTC.

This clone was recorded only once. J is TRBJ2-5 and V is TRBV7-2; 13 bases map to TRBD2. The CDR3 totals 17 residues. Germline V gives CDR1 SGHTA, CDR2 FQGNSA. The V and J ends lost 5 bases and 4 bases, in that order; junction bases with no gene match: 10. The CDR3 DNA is TGTGCCAGCAGCCCTCGGACTAGCGGGGGCCCTTTAGAGACCCAGTACTTC. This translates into CASSPRTSGGPLETQYF.

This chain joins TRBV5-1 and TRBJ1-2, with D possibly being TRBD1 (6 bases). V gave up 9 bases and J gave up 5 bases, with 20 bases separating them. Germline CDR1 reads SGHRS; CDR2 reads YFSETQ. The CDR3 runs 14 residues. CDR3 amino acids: CATKTGSGEYGYTF. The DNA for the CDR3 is TGCGCCACCAAGACCGGATCAGGGGAGTATGGCTACACCTTC.

This CDR3 reads CASSLIAGEIYEQYF. The DNA for the CDR3 is TGTGCCAGCAGCCTTATAGCGGGAGAGATCTACGAGCAGTACTTC. This chain links TRBV7-2 with TRBJ2-7, with 9 bases that match TRBD2. This CDR3 region has 15 residues. Germline V lookup: CDR1 SGHTA, CDR2 FQGNSA. J gave up 3 bases and V 5 bases, and 8 bases lay outside the gene matches.

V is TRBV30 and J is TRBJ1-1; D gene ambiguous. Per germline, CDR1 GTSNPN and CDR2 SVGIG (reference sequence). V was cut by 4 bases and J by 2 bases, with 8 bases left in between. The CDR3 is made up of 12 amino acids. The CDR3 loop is CAWTDFNTEAFF. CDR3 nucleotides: TGTGCCTGGACAGACTTTAACACTGAAGCTTTCTTT.

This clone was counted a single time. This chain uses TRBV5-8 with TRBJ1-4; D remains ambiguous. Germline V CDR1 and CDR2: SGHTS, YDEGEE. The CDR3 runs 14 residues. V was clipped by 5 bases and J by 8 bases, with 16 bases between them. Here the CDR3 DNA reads TGTGCCAGCAGTTCGACAAACATTCGGGAAAAACTGTTTTTT. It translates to CASSSTNIREKLFF.

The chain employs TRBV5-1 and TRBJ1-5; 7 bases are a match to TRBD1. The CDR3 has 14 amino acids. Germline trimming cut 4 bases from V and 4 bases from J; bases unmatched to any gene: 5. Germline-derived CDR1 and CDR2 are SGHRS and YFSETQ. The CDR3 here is CASSPGTANQPQHF. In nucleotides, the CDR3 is TGCGCCAGCAGCCCGGGGACAGCTAATCAGCCCCAGCATTTT.

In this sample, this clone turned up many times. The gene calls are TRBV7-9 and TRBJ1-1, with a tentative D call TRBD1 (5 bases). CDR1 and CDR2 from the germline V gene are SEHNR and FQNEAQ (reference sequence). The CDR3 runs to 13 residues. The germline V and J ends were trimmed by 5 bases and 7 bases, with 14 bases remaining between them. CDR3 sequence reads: CASSTGDWGEAFF. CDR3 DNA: TGTGCCAGCAGCACCGGGGACTGGGGTGAAGCTTTCTTT.